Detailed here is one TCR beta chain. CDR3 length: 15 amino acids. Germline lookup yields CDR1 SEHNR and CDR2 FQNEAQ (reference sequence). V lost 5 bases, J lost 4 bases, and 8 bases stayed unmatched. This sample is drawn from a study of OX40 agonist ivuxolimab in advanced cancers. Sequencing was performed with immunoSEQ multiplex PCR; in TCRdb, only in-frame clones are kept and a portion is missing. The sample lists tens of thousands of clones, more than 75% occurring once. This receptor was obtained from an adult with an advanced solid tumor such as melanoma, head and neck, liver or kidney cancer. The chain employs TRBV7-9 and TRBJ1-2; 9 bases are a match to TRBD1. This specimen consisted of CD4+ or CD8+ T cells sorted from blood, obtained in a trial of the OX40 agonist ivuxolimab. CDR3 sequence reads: CASSAGTGSFYGYTF. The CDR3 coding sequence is TGTGCCAGCAGCGCCGGGACAGGGTCTTTCTATGGCTACACCTTC.